Sequencing of this TCR beta chain was carried out in a study of CD8 T cells in Susac syndrome. Study-level points and caveats: The study admitted that it had a relatively small number of individuals in its TCR sequencing and HLA analysis.

A note on this clonotype: Its antigen is undetermined.

The CDR3 is 15 amino acids. The germline V gene encodes CDR1 LGHDT and CDR2 YNNKEL (reference sequence). Trimming stripped 2 bases from V and 4 bases from J, with 12 bases between. With random hexamers, reverse transcription was performed on about 0.5 to 1 ug of RNA. TCR beta CDR3 was amplified by immunoSEQ multiplex PCR. This amplification extended across 54 Vbeta and 13 Jbeta segments. One entry per CDR3 protein results from TCRdb running MiXCR on the immunoSEQ multiplex PCR reads. The repertoire includes just over 150,000 distinct CDR3 sequences, roughly 94% of them detected once, and more than 0.2% sits in the top ten. TCR beta sequencing covered blood CD8+ and CD4+ T cells. Negative isolation yielded CD4+ and CD8+ T cells, and FACS enriched TEMRA cells.

Sequencing used CD8+ T cells from PBMCs. The sequence came from a human donor with multiple sclerosis. The genes are TRBV3-1 and TRBJ1-5, with D possibly matching TRBD1 (5 bases). The CDR3 bases are TGTGCCAGCAGCCAATCGGGGCAGACGAATCAGCCCCAGCATTTT. Protein: CASSQSGQTNQPQHF.